The next 12 T cell receptor beta chains were all read from a single sample in a study of T cell responses to AZD1222 COVID-19 vaccine. The method was immunoSEQ multiplex PCR; TCRdb's version includes in-frame clones alone and lacks a portion of them. The table has roughly 140,000 clones, around 91% seen once. Material: peripheral blood, obtained on day 0 of AZD1222 vaccination. The receptor set was obtained from an adult in good health.

The rearrangement joins TRBV25-1 to TRBJ2-7; D gene unclear. Germline V gives CDR1 MGHDK, CDR2 SYGVNS. This CDR3 comprises 12 residues. The germline V and J ends were trimmed by 5 bases and 6 bases, with 11 bases remaining between them. The CDR3 spells CASSRSIVEQYF. CDR3 nucleotides: TGTGCCAGCAGTCGTAGTATTGTCGAGCAGTACTTC.

The J gene is TRBJ1-2, the V gene TRBV6-1; 8 nucleotides line up with TRBD1. Germline V gene lookup returns CDR1 MNHNS and CDR2 SASEGT. V shed 0 bases, J shed 7 bases, and the junction held 19 bases outside the gene matches. This CDR3 comprises 19 residues. This CDR3 reads CASSEALIGQGGGSGGYTF. CDR3 in DNA: TGTGCCAGCAGTGAAGCTCTGATTGGACAGGGAGGAGGTTCGGGTGGCTACACCTTC.

The CDR3 region is CASSLPGQGTDTQYF. In DNA, the CDR3 is TGTGCCAGCAGTTTACCGGGACAGGGCACAGATACGCAGTATTTT. This chain joins TRBV28 and TRBJ2-3; 8 nucleotides align to TRBD1. The CDR3 contains 15 residues. The ends lost 2 bases at V and 1 base at J; junction bases unmatched: 2. Germline V gene lookup returns CDR1 MDHEN and CDR2 SYDVKM.

V and J are TRBV24-1 and TRBJ1-3; D is unclear. Germline assignment: CDR1 KGHDR and CDR2 SFDVKD. The CDR3 loop spans 16 amino acids. V lost 4 bases, J lost 4 bases, and 16 bases lay in between. CDR3 sequence (DNA): TGTGCCACCAGTGACTCCCACAGTTGGTCCGGAAACACCATATATTTT. Translation: CATSDSHSWSGNTIYF.

The chain is built from TRBV12-5 and TRBJ1-1; 7 nucleotides match TRBD1. Germline-derived CDR1 and CDR2 are LGHNT and FRNRAP. CDR3 length: 15 residues. J was trimmed by 3 bases and V by 3 bases; bases with no gene match: 7. DNA of the CDR3: TGTGCTAGTGGTTTAGGCAGGGGGAGAGACACTGAAGCTTTCTTT. Translating it yields CASGLGRGRDTEAFF.

The CDR3 protein is CASSHTRRDRAQLNYGYTF. As DNA, the CDR3 is TGTGCCAGCAGTCATACTCGACGGGACAGGGCTCAACTTAACTATGGCTACACCTTC. The chain joins TRBV6-6 to TRBJ1-2; 9 bases match TRBD1. The germline gives CDR1 MNHNY, CDR2 SVGAGI (reference sequence). There are 19 residues in the CDR3. After removal of 5 bases from V and 1 base from J, the junction contained 17 bases not matched to a gene.

The gene calls are TRBV7-9 and TRBJ1-2, with 9 bases that match TRBD1. The V gene end was trimmed by 1 base and the J gene end by 8 bases; junction bases not matched to a gene: 8. Per germline, CDR1 SEHNR and CDR2 FQNEAQ (reference sequence). The CDR3 is 15 residues long. The chain's CDR3 is CASSLETGGLSGYTF. CDR3 bases: TGTGCCAGCAGCTTAGAGACAGGGGGACTTAGCGGCTACACCTTC.

The genes are TRBV4-3 and TRBJ2-7; 9 bases map to TRBD1. The CDR3 has 15 residues. CDR1 and CDR2 (germline): LGHNA, YSLEER. The trim removed 3 bases at V and 3 bases at J, leaving 6 bases unmatched. The CDR3 here is CASSQRRTGVYEQYF. CDR3 nucleotides: TGCGCCAGCAGCCAGCGTAGGACAGGGGTCTACGAGCAGTACTTC.

The rearrangement links TRBV9 to TRBJ2-2; D is possibly TRBD2 (6 bases). From germline, CDR1 is SGDLS and CDR2 YYNGEE. V was clipped by 0 bases and J by 6 bases, with 9 bases between them. CDR3 length: 14 residues. The CDR3 sequence: CASSVDGSAGELFF. The CDR3 nucleotides are TGTGCCAGCAGCGTAGACGGGAGCGCCGGGGAGCTGTTTTTT.

This clone occurred once. The chain couples TRBV5-1 to TRBJ2-4; 14 nucleotides line up with TRBD2. V lost 5 bases to trimming and J lost 0 bases; unmatched junction nucleotides: 22. Germline CDR1 SGHRS, CDR2 YFSETQ. The CDR3 extends over 23 amino acids. The CDR3 sequence: CASSDPLAGAGLAGGLAKNIQYF. The CDR3 DNA follows: TGCGCCAGCAGTGACCCTCTCGCGGGGGCCGGACTAGCGGGAGGCCTAGCCAAAAACATTCAGTACTTC.

The J gene is TRBJ2-4, the V gene TRBV4-1; D remains unclear. This CDR3 has 19 amino acids. Germline V gene sequence: CDR1 MGHRA, CDR2 YSYEKL. V was pared by 2 bases and J by 1 base, with 21 bases between. CDR3 in amino acids: CASSQYALSRPRAKNIQYF. CDR3 sequence (DNA): TGCGCCAGCAGCCAATACGCACTTTCCAGGCCGAGGGCCAAAAACATTCAGTACTTC.

J is TRBJ1-2 and V is TRBV30; D call uncertain. Trimming removed 3 bases from V and 4 bases from J, with 12 bases in between. The CDR3 extends over 13 amino acids. Germline-derived CDR1 and CDR2 are GTSNPN and SVGIG (reference sequence). CDR3 DNA: TGTGCCTGGAGCGTCACAGAATTCTATGGCTACACCTTC. Translation gives CAWSVTEFYGYTF.